This TCR beta chain comes out of a study of OX40 agonist ivuxolimab in advanced cancers. Sequenced by immunoSEQ multiplex PCR; TCRdb stores in-frame clones only, minus some. The sample has 60,000 to 95,000 clones, 90% seen once. The CDR3 runs 13 residues. Germline V lookup: CDR1 SQVTM, CDR2 ANQGSEA. With V trimmed by 7 bases and J by 2 bases, 7 bases remained unmatched. Sequencing used CD4+ or CD8+ T cells sorted from blood, obtained in a trial of the OX40 agonist ivuxolimab. This sequence joins TRBV29-1 and TRBJ1-2, with 7 positions matching TRBD1. The receptor's source is an adult with an advanced solid tumor such as melanoma, head and neck, liver or kidney cancer. The CDR3 sequence: CSDVHRGNYGYTF. CDR3 sequence (DNA): TGCAGCGACGTACACAGGGGAAACTATGGCTACACCTTC.